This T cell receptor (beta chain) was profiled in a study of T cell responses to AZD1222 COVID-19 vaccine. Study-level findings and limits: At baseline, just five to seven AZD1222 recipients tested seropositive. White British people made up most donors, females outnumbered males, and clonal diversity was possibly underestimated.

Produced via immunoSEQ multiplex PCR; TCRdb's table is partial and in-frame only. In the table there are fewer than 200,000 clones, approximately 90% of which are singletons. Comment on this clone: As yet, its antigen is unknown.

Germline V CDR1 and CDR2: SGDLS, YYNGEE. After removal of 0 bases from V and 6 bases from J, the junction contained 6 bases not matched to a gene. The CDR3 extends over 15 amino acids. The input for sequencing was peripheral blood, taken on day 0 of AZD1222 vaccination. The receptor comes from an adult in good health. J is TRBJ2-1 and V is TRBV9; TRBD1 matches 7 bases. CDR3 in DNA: TGTGCCAGCAGCGTAGGACAGGGAATAATCAATGAGCAGTTCTTC. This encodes CASSVGQGIINEQFF.